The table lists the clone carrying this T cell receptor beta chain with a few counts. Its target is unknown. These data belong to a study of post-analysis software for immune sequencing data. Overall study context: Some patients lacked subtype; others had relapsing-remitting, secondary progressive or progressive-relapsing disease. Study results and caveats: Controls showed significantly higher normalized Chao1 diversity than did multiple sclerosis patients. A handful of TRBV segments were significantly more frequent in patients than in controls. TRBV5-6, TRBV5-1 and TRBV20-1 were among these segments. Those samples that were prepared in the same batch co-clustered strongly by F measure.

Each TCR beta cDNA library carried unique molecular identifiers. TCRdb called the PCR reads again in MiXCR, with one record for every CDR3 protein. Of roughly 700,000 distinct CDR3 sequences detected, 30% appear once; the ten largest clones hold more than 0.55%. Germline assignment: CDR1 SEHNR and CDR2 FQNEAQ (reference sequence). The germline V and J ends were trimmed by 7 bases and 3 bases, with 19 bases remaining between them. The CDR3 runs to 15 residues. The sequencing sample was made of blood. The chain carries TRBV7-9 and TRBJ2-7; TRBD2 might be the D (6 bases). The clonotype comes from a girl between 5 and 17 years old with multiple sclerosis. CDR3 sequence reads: CASTHPGGADYEQYF. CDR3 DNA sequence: TGTGCCAGCACCCATCCTGGAGGGGCGGACTACGAGCAGTACTTC.